The source of this TCR beta chain is a study of cytomegalovirus exposure and HLA in healthy donors (dated by TCRdb to about 2017). Study-level background: In an earlier analysis of some 550 of the donors, 250 to 300 Gb of sequence data and some 120 million unique TCR beta sequences from about 190 million T cells were reported. Roughly 320 gigabases of sequencing data and around 85 million unique TCR sequences made up an early release that covered 640 HLA-typed donors. Among the roughly 400 genotyped donors, about 83% belonged to the genetic ancestry cluster associated with self-reported Caucasian donors. The study aimed to test whether cataloging public T cell receptors could reveal signatures of past pathogen exposure. Using immunosequencing, the study profiled T cell repertoires from 550 to 750 subjects and related those repertoires to cytomegalovirus serostatus. In addition to the first cohort of 666 subjects, a separate validation cohort of around 110 different subjects was used. To predict cytomegalovirus infection status, the study brought together high-throughput TCR immunosequencing, statistical association of individual TCRs with disease status, and machine learning. A later analysis re-analyzed previously published TCR beta repertoires from 660 or so donors and added high-resolution HLA genotyping to study TCR occurrence patterns. In the later analysis, no new phenotypic data were used to find candidate immune exposures; instead, reliance was placed on TCR beta sequences and their occurrence across donors. An earlier analysis of nearly 600 of the donors applied high-throughput TCR beta sequencing to assess whether each TCR beta V gene segment acted as functional or pseudogenic. Donor age, sex, ethnicity and CMV serostatus were compiled together with the repertoire data. In a later genetic analysis, genome-wide SNP genotypes for about three fifths of the 666 donors were used, and that subset was treated as a discovery cohort. All discovery cohort repertoires had been generated on a single sequencing platform. HLA typing covered class I and class II loci at four-digit resolution. The number of donors typed differed by locus, with about 629-640 for A, B, C, DRB1 and DQB1, roughly 520 for DQA1, 606 for DPA1, and around 430 for DPB1. Because of strong linkage in the cohort, five DR-DQ haplotypes were treated as single units for association and clustering. Among about 400 genotyped donors of the cohort, an average of approximately 240,000 unique TCR beta nucleotide sequences was sequenced per donor, of which roughly 17% were non-productive.

The cohort comprised fewer than 750 healthy bone marrow donors. At the time of sampling, every cohort member was nominally healthy, though immune exposures that went unrecorded were likely present. The donor was CMV seronegative and belonged to the group of more than 300 seronegative cohort members. Each donor provided a peripheral blood sample, and peripheral blood mononuclear cells were used for TCR beta sequencing. Genomic DNA was extracted from the blood cell samples with the Qiagen DNeasy Blood Extraction Kit. The library was prepared using the immunoSEQ multiplex PCR assay. The multiplex PCR relied on a mix of 60 forward primers for TCR Vbeta segments and 13 reverse primers for TCR Jbeta segments. The CDR3 region of rearranged TCR beta genes was amplified from genomic DNA by a multiplex PCR assay. The amplified TCR beta libraries were sequenced on the Illumina HiSeq System as 87-base-pair reads. On the authors' methods: In a later analysis, roughly 80 million unique TCR beta chains were counted across the roughly 700 repertoires, and roughly 9.9 million of these chains were shared by at least two donors. Raw reads were error-corrected and collapsed into unique sequences with a nearest-neighbor algorithm that merged closely related sequences to remove PCR and sequencing errors. To assign V, D and J gene segments, CDR3 sequences were aligned to IMGT reference sequences. Each retained sequence needed at least a six-nucleotide match to both a V gene segment and a J gene segment. A rearrangement counted as productive if the CDR3 had no stop codons and remained in frame with V and J, and every other rearrangement counted as non-productive. CDR3 was defined by IMGT convention, running from the second conserved V-encoded cysteine to the conserved J-encoded phenylalanine. In an earlier analysis of 550 to 650 of the donors, sequences lacking an unambiguous match to a single V gene segment were excluded. An earlier analysis of fewer than 650 of the donors classified V segments as functional when productive rearrangements were above 56.7% and as segregating when the standard deviation between donors was above 5%. A statistical classification framework was built for diagnosing cytomegalovirus status from the catalog of TCR beta chain sequences. In a later analysis, V and J genes were assigned by comparing TCR nucleotide sequences against IMGT/GENE-DB human TR gene sequences. Using the TCRdist pipeline, a later analysis assigned CDR3 sequences along with most-parsimonious VDJ recombination scenarios. In a later analysis, each TCR beta chain was defined by its CDR3 amino acid sequence together with its V-gene family, and reads without a unique V-gene family were excluded. A later analysis removed 500 to 600 highly shared, low-generation-probability nucleotide sequences to deal with suspected cross-contamination and a sequencing artifact. In a later analysis, a clonal expansion index for each public chain was calculated from normalized within-repertoire ranks of inferred template counts. Generation probabilities in a later analysis came from a VDJ recombination model fitted to out-of-frame rearrangements, and those results were checked against IGoR. Hypergeometric tests were used in a later analysis to score TCR-TCR, TCR-HLA and TCR-CMV co-occurrence, with a repertoire-size bias correction applied to the TCR pairs. A later analysis estimated false discovery rates by permuting HLA or CMV assignments 20 times. In a later analysis, co-occurring TCRs were grouped using DBSCAN, and TCRdist sequence similarity was added for clustering within HLA-allele-positive subsets. Repertoires with fewer than 30,000 or more than 120,000 public chains were left out of co-occurrence clustering, as were four to six repertoires with anomalous nucleotide sharing. TCRdb took this table from immuneACCESS and kept in-frame rearrangements with V and J called. Such tables lack part of the clones; where checked against another copy, unresolved V genes explain under half of the gap, and the rest is unexplained. V and J calls and clone size are as listed in that table; D and trimming were resolved from the DNA. Within this sample are around 190,000 clones, with about three quarters of them counted one time only. The ten largest clones take up around 6% of the sample.

Notes on this clone: Its antigen remains undetermined. Qualities for individual bases were not recorded, and no much larger clone is one base off.

Study-wide conclusions, independent of this receptor: A further reported finding was that TCR beta sequences accurately predicted the HLA-A and HLA-B alleles for most subjects in the first cohort. A total of 150 to 200 TCR beta chains were listed by the study as associated with cytomegalovirus. Only TCR beta chains were sequenced in this cohort, and the absence of alpha or paired-chain data limited detectable features. In both the original and validation cohorts, the classifier was reported to diagnose cytomegalovirus status with high specificity and sensitivity. A later analysis associated about 17,000 TCR beta sequences with specific HLA alleles at a false discovery rate of 0.05. Strong co-occurrence of HLA alleles, especially DR and DQ, made assigning TCR associations to individual alleles difficult. A later genetic analysis associated a missense DCLRE1C variant with V-gene and J-gene trimming of TCR beta chains, and an independent cohort replicated the association. Linkage disequilibrium might explain the correlated functional status among segregating V segments, but an unknown experimental factor could not be excluded. Because the 87-base-pair reads could not distinguish some IMGT-functional V segments, including TRBV6-2 and TRBV6-3, those segments were excluded. In vitro tests confirmed that three of the cytomegalovirus-associated TCR beta chains recognize cytomegalovirus antigens. Sequencing depth was assumed to be roughly uniform across donors in the presence/absence analyses, though that assumption may not hold. Compared with equally common non-associated chains, HLA-associated TCR beta chains in a later analysis were more clonally expanded and had lower generation probabilities. Most TCR sequences were seen in very few donors, while some public TCRs were found in many individuals. An earlier analysis of roughly 570 of the donors showed that most TCR beta V segments appeared in productive rearrangements either about 90% or about 30% of the time, which broadly matched IMGT annotations. Immune exposure information for the cohort was limited to CMV serostatus. Most CMV-associated TCR beta chains appeared to be HLA-restricted in a later analysis, and the HLA associations seemed to be driven largely by CMV exposure. A group of highly shared sequence variants was considered likely to be a technical artifact of the sequencing pipeline. Because counts were too low, some 16 rarely observed V segments, including chromosome 9 orphons, were excluded from the earlier analysis of 587 of the donors. The authors suggested that the approach could potentially be generalized to other disease states and immunological phenotypes. In a later analysis, several top co-occurrence clusters were reported to appear linked to parvovirus B19, influenza, CMV and Epstein-Barr virus. In a later genetic analysis, fewer N-insertions in productive TCRs were reported among donors in an Asian-associated ancestry cluster than the approximately 710-donor mean. HLA typing was unavailable for some donors at each locus, so association tests used only the typed subset. According to a later analysis, TCR association rates differed among HLA loci, with DRB1 alleles showing the most associated TCRs and HLA-C alleles showing the fewest.

Measured from the cysteine to the phenylalanine, the CDR3 is 11 residues long. Only CDR3 DNA is held: 33 bases, read in frame from base 1. The germline V gene sets CDR1 to MGHDK and CDR2 to SYGVNS. V is pared back by 6 bases and J by 5 bases, with 7 bases lying between the germline termini. This receptor was taken from a man in his forties or fifties in good health and CMV-seronegative. The chain uses TRBV25-1 and TRBJ1-1, with TRBD1 tentatively as D gene (5 bases match). Sequences were obtained from PBMCs. DNA sequence: TGTGCCAGCAGCAGGGTGACTGAAGCTTTCTTT. The resulting protein is CASSRVTEAFF.